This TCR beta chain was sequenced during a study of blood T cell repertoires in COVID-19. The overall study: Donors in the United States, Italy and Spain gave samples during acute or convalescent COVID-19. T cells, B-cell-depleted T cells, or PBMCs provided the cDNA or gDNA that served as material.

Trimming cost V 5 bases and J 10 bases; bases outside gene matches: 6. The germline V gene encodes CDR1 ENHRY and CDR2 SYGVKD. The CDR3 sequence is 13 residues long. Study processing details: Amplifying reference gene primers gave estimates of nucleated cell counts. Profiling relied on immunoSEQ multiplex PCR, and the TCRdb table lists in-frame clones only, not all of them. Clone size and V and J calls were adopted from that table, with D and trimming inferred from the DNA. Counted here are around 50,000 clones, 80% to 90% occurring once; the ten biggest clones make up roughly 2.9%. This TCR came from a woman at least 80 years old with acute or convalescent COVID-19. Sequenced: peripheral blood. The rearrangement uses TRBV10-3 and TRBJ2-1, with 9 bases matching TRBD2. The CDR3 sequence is CAISIHSGGEQFF. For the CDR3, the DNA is TGTGCCATCAGTATTCATAGCGGGGGAGAGCAGTTCTTC.